The T cell receptor (beta chain) under discussion was sequenced for a study of Ad26.COV2.S vaccination and SARS-CoV-2 variants. Study observations and caveats: Substantial breadth in spike-specific CD8+ and CD4+ T cell responses was reportedly seen after vaccination.

The treatment is: 19 received Ad26.COV2.S at low or high dose, single or two shots; several received placebo; per-sample allocation not given. Sample collection was performed on day 63 after the first vaccine or placebo injection. Ad26.COV2.S expressed prefusion-stabilized spike from the original Wuhan strain. Only in-frame clones appear in the TCRdb table, and some are missing; sequencing was by immunoSEQ multiplex PCR. The repertoire holds 200,000 to 300,000 clones, with 70% to 90% as singletons. In the case of this clone: Its antigen is as yet unknown.

The source of this sequence is a person between 18 and 59 years old who received the Ad26.COV2.S COVID-19 vaccine or a placebo. Material: peripheral blood, obtained in a trial of Ad26.COV2.S vaccine versus placebo.

CDR3 sequence: CASSPPSGANTGELFF. The CDR3 bases are TGTGCCAGCAGCCCCCCTAGCGGGGCGAACACCGGGGAGCTGTTTTTT. The chain has TRBV9 and TRBJ2-2; the match to TRBD2 covers 9 bases. V dropped 4 bases and J dropped 0; count of bases not matched to a gene: 4. This CDR3 has 16 amino acids. The germline V gene encodes CDR1 SGDLS and CDR2 YYNGEE.